Shown below are 23 T cell receptor beta chains from a single sample sequenced in a study of blood T cell repertoires in COVID-19. Assay: immunoSEQ multiplex PCR; the TCRdb copy retains only in-frame clones and omits some. The sample shows over 150,000 clones, less than 90% of them seen only once. Sequences were obtained from PBMCs or T cells enriched from blood (not recorded which). Source of these receptors: a woman between 50 and 59 years old who had recovered from COVID-19.

This chain joins TRBV6-6 and TRBJ1-5, with D perhaps TRBD1 (5 bases). Germline CDR1 MNHNY, CDR2 SVGAGI (reference sequence). V was trimmed by 6 bases and J by 1 base, leaving 13 bases between them. CDR3 length: 15 amino acids. Here the CDR3 reads CASSSQPGSNQPQHF. The CDR3 nucleotides read TGTGCCAGCAGCTCCCAGCCAGGGAGCAATCAGCCCCAGCATTTT.

This clone was found a few times. This rearrangement joins TRBV9 to TRBJ1-2; D unclear. From germline, CDR1 is SGDLS and CDR2 YYNGEE. The germline V and J ends were trimmed by 2 bases and 4 bases, with 9 bases remaining between them. The CDR3 length is 13 residues. In DNA, the CDR3 is TGTGCCAGCAGCGTCGCGGAACGCTATGGCTACACCTTC. This gives the protein CASSVAERYGYTF.

CDR3 amino acids: CATSDLRDSSGANVLTF. Written as DNA, the CDR3 is TGTGCCACCAGTGATTTGCGGGACAGCTCTGGGGCCAACGTCCTGACTTTC. The rearrangement joins TRBV24-1 to TRBJ2-6, with 7 bases fitting TRBD1. There are 17 residues in the CDR3. V dropped 0 bases and J dropped 0; count of bases not matched to a gene: 1. Germline V lookup: CDR1 KGHDR, CDR2 SFDVKD.

This chain uses TRBV9 with TRBJ1-1, with D unclear. The CDR3 length is 14 residues. The ends were cut back, 7 bases at V and 5 bases at J, with 18 bases in the middle. Germline-derived CDR1 and CDR2 are SGDLS and YYNGEE. The DNA for the CDR3 is TGTGCCAGCGGACCTTCACATCGGAGGACTGAAGCTTTCTTT. Translated, it gives CASGPSHRRTEAFF.

This chain links TRBV27 with TRBJ1-2, with TRBD1 identical over 9 bases. Trimming removed 5 bases from V and 4 bases from J; junction bases left unmatched: 11. The germline V gene has CDR1 MNHEY and CDR2 SMNVEV (reference sequence). The CDR3 length is 16 residues. Here the CDR3 reads CASSTLPGQGLYGYTF. In nucleotides, the CDR3 is TGTGCCAGCAGTACACTACCGGGACAGGGACTCTATGGCTACACCTTC.

This clone was counted between two and nine times. The genes are TRBV19 and TRBJ2-5, with 9 nucleotides matching TRBD1. This CDR3 is 15 amino acids long. Germline V gene data show CDR1 as LNHDA and CDR2 as SQIVND (reference sequence). The J segment lost 4 bases and the V segment lost 7 bases, leaving 10 bases of the junction unmatched. The CDR3 reads CASKYRDRVLETQYF. CDR3 DNA sequence: TGTGCCAGTAAATACCGGGACAGGGTTTTAGAGACCCAGTACTTC. Using reference TRBV19 and TRBJ2-5 for the parts outside the CDR3, the full variable domain is DGGITQSPKYLFRKEGQNVTLSCEQNLNHDAMYWYRQDPGQGLRLIYYSQIVNDFQKGDIAEGYSVSREKKESFPLTVTSAQKNPTAFYLCASKYRDRVLETQYFGPGTRLLVL.

This clone was observed a handful of times. In nucleotides, the CDR3 is TGTGCCAGCAGCTTAGTTGGGGGGTACGAGCAGTACTTC. Amino acid sequence: CASSLVGGYEQYF. V is TRBV7-9 and J is TRBJ2-7; tentative D call: TRBD2 (6 bases). V gave up 1 base and J gave up 4 bases, with 8 bases separating them. The germline CDR1 and CDR2 sequences are SEHNR and FQNEAQ (reference sequence). This CDR3 region has 13 residues.

By sample fraction, this clone is medium-sized. The rearrangement joins TRBV4-2 to TRBJ1-4; TRBD1 aligns across 9 bases. The ends lost 0 bases at V and 8 bases at J; junction bases unmatched: 10. This CDR3 spans 17 amino acids. CDR1 is LGHNA and CDR2 is YNFKEQ in the germline V gene. The CDR3 DNA is TGTGCCAGCAGCCAAGAGGGTCCGGGACAGGGTAGAGAAAAACTGTTTTTT. Translation: CASSQEGPGQGREKLFF.

The genes are TRBV5-4 and TRBJ1-2, with D unclear. CDR3 length equals 14 residues. From germline, CDR1 is SGHNT and CDR2 YYREEE (reference sequence). Trimming removed 4 bases from V and 7 bases from J, with 17 bases in between. The CDR3 DNA follows: TGTGCCAGCAGCACCGGACTGGGGTATGGTGGCTACACCTTC. Translated, it gives CASSTGLGYGGYTF.

V is TRBV5-1 and J is TRBJ1-3; D is possibly TRBD1 (6 bases). This CDR3 region has 16 residues. Per germline, CDR1 SGHRS and CDR2 YFSETQ. Trimming took off 3 bases at V and 2 bases at J, with 15 bases between the two ends. This chain's CDR3 is CASSYDPGQTGNTIYF. The CDR3 coding sequence is TGCGCCAGCAGCTACGATCCGGGACAAACTGGAAACACCATATATTTT.

The rearrangement uses TRBV7-2 and TRBJ2-3, with TRBD2 matching over 8 bases. CDR3 length equals 16 residues. The germline V gene has CDR1 SGHTA and CDR2 FQGNSA. V shed 3 bases, J shed 5 bases, and the junction held 10 bases outside the gene matches. CDR3 sequence reads: CASSFYGRARGDTQYF. CDR3 coding DNA: TGTGCCAGCAGCTTTTACGGGAGGGCCCGGGGAGATACGCAGTATTTT.

The CDR3 region is CASSIRTGIDGYTF. The CDR3 nucleotides are TGTGCCAGTAGTATACGAACAGGGATCGATGGCTACACCTTC. The chain joins TRBV19 to TRBJ1-2, with D maybe TRBD1 (6 bases). Germline V gene lookup returns CDR1 LNHDA and CDR2 SQIVND (reference sequence). The ends were cut back, 2 bases at V and 6 bases at J, with 13 bases in the middle. The CDR3 spans 14 residues.

The sample holds a few counts of this clone. The V gene is TRBV4-1, the J gene TRBJ2-7; D unresolved. The germline gives CDR1 MGHRA, CDR2 YSYEKL. Trimming removed 3 bases at V and 3 bases at J, with 9 bases between. The CDR3 spans 13 residues. The CDR3 bases are TGCGCCAGCAGCCAGCCCTCTAACTACGAGCAGTACTTC. Protein sequence: CASSQPSNYEQYF.

The J gene is TRBJ1-1, the V gene TRBV4-3; D gene uncertain. Germline values: CDR1 LGHNA, CDR2 YSLEER. The CDR3 contains 15 residues. The V gene lost 0 bases and the J gene lost 2 bases, with 10 bases spanning the gap. The CDR3 reads CASSQDVRPNTEAFF. The CDR3 DNA sequence: TGCGCCAGCAGCCAAGATGTCAGGCCTAACACTGAAGCTTTCTTT.

V and J are TRBV20-1 and TRBJ2-7, with 12 bases that match TRBD2. Germline assignment: CDR1 DFQATT and CDR2 SNEGSKA (reference sequence). V lost 3 bases to trimming and J lost 5 bases; unmatched junction nucleotides: 14. This CDR3 contains 17 residues. The CDR3 region is CSASPPSGRALLDEQYF. The CDR3 DNA is TGCAGTGCTAGTCCCCCTAGCGGGAGGGCCCTCTTGGACGAGCAGTACTTC.

This clone was detected once. This rearrangement joins TRBV3-1 (or the pseudogene TRBV3-2) to TRBJ2-1; the D gene is possibly TRBD2 (5 bases). The V gene lost 7 bases and the J gene lost 2 bases, with 12 bases spanning the gap. The CDR3 extends over 14 amino acids. CDR1 is LGHDT and CDR2 is YNNKEL in the germline V gene (reference sequence). This CDR3 reads CASKVFGTYNEQFF. CDR3 DNA sequence: TGTGCCAGCAAGGTTTTCGGGACCTACAATGAGCAGTTCTTC.

V is TRBV12-3 or TRBV12-4 and J is TRBJ1-1; D is possibly TRBD1 (5 bases). Trimming took off 6 bases at V and 1 base at J, with 9 bases between the two ends. There are 13 residues in the CDR3. The CDR3 DNA reads TGTGCCAGCAGGCTGACAGAGAACACTGAAGCTTTCTTT. Translated: CASRLTENTEAFF.

For the CDR3, the DNA is TGTGCCAGCGGGGGGGTAGGCGGCGGCGAGCAGTACTTC. Protein sequence: CASGGVGGGEQYF. This chain uses TRBV12-3 or TRBV12-4 with TRBJ2-7; TRBD2 matches 7 bases. J was trimmed by 6 bases and V by 8 bases; bases with no gene match: 10. The CDR3 is 13 amino acids.

The chain employs TRBV29-1 and TRBJ2-7; a possible D gene is TRBD2 (6 bases). V was pared by 3 bases and J by 5 bases, with 11 bases between. The CDR3 sequence is 12 residues long. CDR1 and CDR2 (germline): SQVTM, ANQGSEA. Here the CDR3 reads CSVEVWGDEQYF. The CDR3 DNA is TGCAGCGTTGAGGTTTGGGGGGACGAGCAGTACTTC.

CDR3 residues: CASRAGGLYGYTF. CDR3 in DNA: TGTGCCAGCAGGGCAGGGGGACTCTATGGCTACACCTTC. The chain links TRBV28 to TRBJ1-2; the match to TRBD1 covers 7 bases. The CDR3 has 13 amino acids. Trimming took 6 bases from V and 4 from J; bases not matched to a gene: 5. CDR1 and CDR2 from the germline V gene are MDHEN and SYDVKM.

This clone occurred a few times. The rearrangement uses TRBV29-1 and TRBJ1-1, with D maybe TRBD1 (5 bases). V lost 6 bases to trimming and J lost 2 bases, with 13 bases between them. The CDR3 is 13 residues long. CDR1 and CDR2 (germline): SQVTM, ANQGSEA. The CDR3 DNA reads TGCAGCGTAATGGGGCGTGGAAACACTGAAGCTTTCTTT. It yields the protein CSVMGRGNTEAFF.

The chain couples TRBV13 to TRBJ1-1; D is undetermined. The V gene lost 4 bases and the J gene lost 8 bases, with 8 bases spanning the gap. CDR1 is PRHDT and CDR2 is FYEKMQ in the germline V gene (reference sequence). The CDR3 has 11 amino acids. CDR3 DNA sequence: TGTGCCAGCAGCTGGTCGGGAGAAGCTTTCTTT. Its translation: CASSWSGEAFF.

The J gene is TRBJ1-2, the V gene TRBV12-3 or TRBV12-4; TRBD1 is a possible D gene (5 bases). Trimming cost V 7 bases and J 5 bases, with 11 bases left between them. The CDR3 consists of 12 residues. CDR3 sequence reads: CASTYGGYGYTF. For the CDR3, the DNA is TGTGCCAGCACCTACGGGGGATATGGCTACACCTTC.